By sample fraction, the clone carrying this T cell receptor beta chain is medium-sized. The target antigen is unknown. Trimming pared 5 bases from V and 2 bases from J, leaving 11 bases between. The CDR3 extends over 14 amino acids. Germline assignment: CDR1 MGHRA and CDR2 YSYEKL. This sample was taken from a study of HIV-infected patients and healthy controls. Notes on the study in general: Healthy control repertoires had roughly threefold more distinct CDR3s than untreated HIV+ repertoires, and higher Shannon diversity. During therapy, HIV-associated CDR3s fell significantly in frequency, while CMV-associated CDR3s did not change significantly. HIV-infected repertoires had significantly higher mean Gini indices than controls, possibly reflecting oligoclonality.

No cell fractionation was done, so the repertoire covers all unsorted peripheral blood T cells. Reverse transcription used roughly 480 ng RNA and constant-region primers for alpha and beta. Using multiplexing indices, alpha and beta chain libraries were generated apart by chain-specific third strand synthesis. Ligation attached cDNA to a 5' RACE adapter that carried a random hexamer and SP2 site. TCRdb processed the 5' RACE reads anew with MiXCR; each CDR3 protein has one entry. The sample shows around 19,000 distinct CDR3 sequences, about 8.9% of them seen only once. The rearrangement uses TRBV4-1 and TRBJ2-3; D perhaps matches TRBD2 (6 bases). Sequencing input: blood. This receptor was taken from an adult in good health. CDR3 residues: CASSLLAVTDTQYF. The CDR3, as DNA: TGCGCCAGCAGCTTATTAGCGGTCACAGATACGCAGTATTTT.